This TCR beta chain was profiled in a study of Ad26.COV2.S vaccination and SARS-CoV-2 variants. Across the study: Ad26.COV2.S was injected intramuscularly once or twice, 56 days apart. Study-wide results and limits: Vaccinees showed greater spike-specific TCR breadth than placebo recipients. Quantification of TCR breadth and depth may have yielded underestimates of total T cell responses.

Data came from immunoSEQ multiplex PCR; TCRdb stores just in-frame clones and leaves some out. Altogether some 640,000 clones are present, 70% to 90% being singletons, with the ten largest covering about 1.5%. Treatment: approximately 18 received Ad26.COV2.S at low or high dose, single or two shots; about 5 received placebo; per-sample allocation not given. The samples date from day 63 after the first vaccine or placebo injection. Germline V lookup: CDR1 MNHEY, CDR2 SVGEGT. CDR3 length: 12 amino acids. Trimming took 6 bases from V and 5 from J, leaving 10 bases between them. With regard to this clone: Its antigen is not known.

This sequence was found in a person between 18 and 59 years old who received the Ad26.COV2.S COVID-19 vaccine or a placebo. The sample was peripheral blood, taken in a trial of Ad26.COV2.S vaccine versus placebo. The chain joins TRBV6-2 or TRBV6-3 to TRBJ1-1; D remains unclear. As DNA, the CDR3 is TGTGCCAGCAGCGCTGGGGTAACTGAAGCTTTCTTT. Its protein is CASSAGVTEAFF.